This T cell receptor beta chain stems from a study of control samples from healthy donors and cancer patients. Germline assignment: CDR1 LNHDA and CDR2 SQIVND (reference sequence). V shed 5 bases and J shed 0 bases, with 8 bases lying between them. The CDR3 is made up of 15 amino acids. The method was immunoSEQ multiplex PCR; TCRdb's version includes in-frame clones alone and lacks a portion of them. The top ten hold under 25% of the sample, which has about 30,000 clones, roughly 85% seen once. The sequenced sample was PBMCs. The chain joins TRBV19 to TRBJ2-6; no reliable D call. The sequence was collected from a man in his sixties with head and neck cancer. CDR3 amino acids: CASSPTISGANVLTF. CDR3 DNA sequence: TGTGCCAGTAGTCCCACCATCTCTGGGGCCAACGTCCTGACTTTC. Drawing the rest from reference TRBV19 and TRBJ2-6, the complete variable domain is DGGITQSPKYLFRKEGQNVTLSCEQNLNHDAMYWYRQDPGQGLRLIYYSQIVNDFQKGDIAEGYSVSREKKESFPLTVTSAQKNPTAFYLCASSPTISGANVLTFGAGSRLTVL.